This passage covers 24 T cell receptor beta chains from one sample sequenced in a study of Graves' ophthalmopathy and Graves' hyperthyroidism. RNA served as the template for amplifying TCR beta CDR3 regions. First-round RT-PCR employed HTBI primers, with a second-round multiplex PCR after it. TCRdb reanalysed the multiplex PCR reads using MiXCR and keeps one entry per CDR3 protein. The data contain over a million distinct CDR3 sequences, less than 45% of them singletons. Material for sequencing was peripheral blood or thyroid tissue (not recorded which). The source is an adult man with Graves' hyperthyroidism.

V gene TRBV7-9 combines with J gene TRBJ2-5; no clear D gene. The germline CDR1 and CDR2 sequences are SEHNR and FQNEAQ (reference sequence). CDR3 size: 13 residues. V gave up 4 bases and J gave up 5 bases, with 11 bases separating them. The CDR3: CASSYSHSETQYF. The DNA of the CDR3 is TGTGCCAGCAGCTACAGCCATTCGGAGACCCAGTACTTC.

The chain couples TRBV11-2 to TRBJ1-2; D might be TRBD1 (5 bases). The ends were cut back, 8 bases at V and 4 bases at J, with 14 bases in the middle. The CDR3 totals 13 residues. CDR1 and CDR2 from the germline V gene are SGHAT and FQNNGV. In DNA form, the CDR3 reads TGTGCCAGCTGCACCGGGACGGTCTATGGCTACACCTTC. Its translation: CASCTGTVYGYTF.

In its sample, this clonotype was seen once. V usage is TRBV9 and J usage is TRBJ1-1; D is perhaps TRBD1 (6 bases). The V end lost 3 bases, the J end lost 4 bases, and 16 bases lay between the germline ends. The CDR3 length is 15 residues. The germline V gene encodes CDR1 SGDLS and CDR2 YYNGEE. The CDR3 reads CASSAGVEKGTEAFF. The CDR3 coding sequence is TGTGCCAGCAGCGCAGGGGTTGAGAAGGGCACTGAAGCTTTCTTT.

The chain carries TRBV5-1 and TRBJ1-4, with D maybe TRBD1 (5 bases). The V gene lost 0 bases and the J gene lost 8 bases, with 17 bases spanning the gap. The CDR3 runs to 16 residues. Germline lookup yields CDR1 SGHRS and CDR2 YFSETQ. CDR3 DNA: TGCGCCAGCAGCTTGGGGGGGACGGGAAATTGGGAAAAACTGTTTTTT. Translation gives CASSLGGTGNWEKLFF.

The table lists this clonotype with many counts. V usage is TRBV20-1 and J usage is TRBJ1-1, with TRBD1 matching 7 bases. Germline CDR1 and CDR2: DFQATT and SNEGSKA (reference sequence). The junction had 5 bases not matched to a gene; V was cut back by 1 base and J by 0 bases. The CDR3 is 15 residues long. This CDR3 is CSARVKQGLNTEAFF. CDR3 nucleotide sequence: TGCAGTGCTAGAGTCAAACAGGGGTTGAACACTGAAGCTTTCTTT.

The chain employs TRBV9 and TRBJ1-6; TRBD1 agrees at 7 bases. J lost 9 bases, V lost 4 bases, and 7 bases had no gene match. CDR3 length: 14 residues. Germline-derived CDR1 and CDR2 are SGDLS and YYNGEE. As DNA, the CDR3 is TGTGCCAGCAGCCAATGGGACAGCCCTTCACCCCTCCACTTT. Translated, it gives CASSQWDSPSPLHF.

A remark on this clonotype: It is likely a read error, because the conserved phenylalanine at the end of the CDR3 is missing. The chain uses TRBV20-1 and TRBJ1-5, with TRBD1 identical over 12 bases. Per germline, CDR1 DFQATT and CDR2 SNEGSKA (reference sequence). Unmatched junction bases numbered 3, after V lost 5 bases and J lost 1 base. CDR3 length: 15 residues. The CDR3 DNA reads as TGCAGTGCTCGGGACAGGGGGCGAAGCAATCAGCCCCAGCATTGT. Encoded protein: CSARDRGRSNQPQHC.

This clonotype was observed many times. This chain uses TRBV19 with TRBJ1-1; 8 positions agree with TRBD1. This CDR3 is 16 amino acids long. J was trimmed by 4 bases and V by 7 bases; bases with no gene match: 14. The germline V gene encodes CDR1 LNHDA and CDR2 SQIVND (reference sequence). The CDR3 spells CASNFRQGALGTEAFF. In nucleotides, the CDR3 is TGTGCCAGTAATTTTAGGCAGGGGGCTTTAGGCACTGAAGCTTTCTTT. Variable domain in full (rest from reference TRBV19 and TRBJ1-1): DGGITQSPKYLFRKEGQNVTLSCEQNLNHDAMYWYRQDPGQGLRLIYYSQIVNDFQKGDIAEGYSVSREKKESFPLTVTSAQKNPTAFYLCASNFRQGALGTEAFFGQGTRLTVV.

This chain joins TRBV10-2 and TRBJ1-2, with a tentative D call TRBD1 (6 bases). The CDR3 spans 17 residues. Trimming took 6 bases from V and 2 from J, leaving 22 bases between them. Germline CDR1 is WSHSY and CDR2 is SAAADI. CDR3 sequence (DNA): TGCGCCAGCAGCCATAGTTCGGACAGTCTTTTAAACTATGGCTACACCTTC. This translates into CASSHSSDSLLNYGYTF.

On this clonotype: One base away lies a much larger clone, so this may be a sequencing read error. The V call is TRBV12-3 or TRBV12-4, the J call TRBJ1-2; D might be TRBD1 (6 bases). Trimming took 2 bases from V and 4 from J, leaving 14 bases between them. The CDR3 consists of 15 residues. The CDR3 reads CASSLRQVATYGYTF. CDR3 nucleotides: TGTGCCAGCAGTTTAAGACAGGTGGCCACCTATGGCTACACCTTC.

A note on this clonotype: A much bigger clone sits one base away, suggesting this may be a read error. This sequence joins TRBV10-3 and TRBJ1-1; D remains unclear. CDR3 size: 11 residues. Germline V gene lookup returns CDR1 ENHRY and CDR2 SYGVKD. V was cut by 8 bases and J by 1 base, with 5 bases left in between. DNA for the CDR3: TGTGCCATCGCGGGGAACACTGAAGCTTTCTTT. Translating it yields CAIAGNTEAFF.

The V call is TRBV29-1, the J call TRBJ1-1; possible D gene TRBD1, 6 bases. The CDR3 is 10 residues long. The V gene lost 3 bases and the J gene lost 9 bases, with 8 bases spanning the gap. Per germline, CDR1 SQVTM and CDR2 ANQGSEA. CDR3 region: CSVDGGKAFF. The CDR3 bases are TGCAGCGTTGATGGGGGCAAAGCTTTCTTT.

In this sample, this clonotype turned up many times. An end of the junction differs from the germline gene, which may be a read error. The chain links TRBV10-2 to TRBJ2-5, with 13 bases fitting TRBD2. In germline, CDR1 is WSHSY, CDR2 SAAADI. The CDR3 is 16 amino acids. The CDR3, as DNA: TGTGCCAGCAGTGCCCGACTAGCGGGAGGTCAAGAGACCCAGTACTTC. Residues: CASSARLAGGQETQYF.

This clonotype was counted a few times. The chain links TRBV4-3 to TRBJ2-7; 9 bases are a match to TRBD2. CDR1 is LGHNA and CDR2 is YSLEER in the germline V gene. This CDR3 has 17 amino acids. J lost 1 base, V lost 1 base, and 8 bases had no gene match. The CDR3 is CASSQVPSGEISYEQYF. The CDR3 DNA reads TGCGCCAGCAGCCAAGTACCTAGCGGGGAAATATCCTACGAGCAGTACTTC.

The gene calls are TRBV7-3 and TRBJ1-2, with TRBD1 as a possible D gene (5 bases). The CDR3 sequence is 13 residues long. CDR1 SGHTA and CDR2 FQGTGA come from the germline V gene. Trimming removed 3 bases from V and 7 bases from J, with 12 bases in between. The CDR3 sequence is CASSLYGASGYTF. The CDR3 nucleotides read TGTGCCAGCAGCTTGTACGGGGCGTCTGGCTACACCTTC.

Concerning this clonotype itself: This clone may be a read error of a much larger clone one base away. The chain carries TRBV7-9 and TRBJ1-2; D unresolved. V was shortened by 11 bases and J by 1 base, with 23 bases between the two germline ends. Germline V gene lookup returns CDR1 SEHNR and CDR2 FQNEAQ (reference sequence). The CDR3 length is 16 residues. The CDR3 reads CAGTSPRAYNNYGYTF. DNA for the CDR3: TGTGCCGGCACTTCCCCACGGGCCTATAATAACTATGGCTACACCTTC. Combining the CDR3 with reference TRBV7-9 and TRBJ1-2 gives the whole variable domain DTGVSQNPRHKITKRGQNVTFRCDPISEHNRLYWYRQTLGQGPEFLTYFQNEAQLEKSRLLSDRFSAERPKGSFSTLEIQRTEQGDSAMYLCAGTSPRAYNNYGYTFGSGTRLTVV.

V is TRBV13 and J is TRBJ1-1; a possible D gene is TRBD1 (5 bases). The V and J ends lost 7 bases and 1 base respectively, with 19 bases between them. Germline values: CDR1 PRHDT, CDR2 FYEKMQ (reference sequence). The CDR3 is made up of 16 amino acids. CDR3 DNA sequence: TGTGCCAGCACCTACGGGGGGATGTTTGGGAACACTGAAGCTTTCTTT. As protein: CASTYGGMFGNTEAFF.

This clonotype was detected a few times. This chain links TRBV12-3 or TRBV12-4 with TRBJ1-4, with D unclear. V gave up 8 bases and J gave up 7 bases, with 14 bases separating them. The CDR3 extends over 13 amino acids. CDR3 nucleotides: TGTGCCAGCGCCAACACCGAGGTTGAAAAACTGTTTTTT. Its translation: CASANTEVEKLFF.

This clonotype was counted a single time. This chain's CDR3 is CAWTIMGRSSYEQYF. CDR3 DNA sequence: TGTGCCTGGACCATAATGGGACGTAGCTCCTACGAGCAGTACTTC. The V and J genes are TRBV30 and TRBJ2-7; D is possibly TRBD1 or TRBD2 (5 bases each). Germline values: CDR1 GTSNPN, CDR2 SVGIG (reference sequence). With 4 bases removed from V and 0 bases from J, the gap between germline ends came to 16 bases. CDR3 size: 15 residues.

The table lists this clonotype with a count of one. The gene calls are TRBV29-1 and TRBJ2-5, with D perhaps matching TRBD2 (5 bases). The closer fit of TRBJ2-1 to the DNA end suggests the J call may be wrong. From germline, CDR1 is SQVTM and CDR2 ANQGSEA. This CDR3 spans 9 amino acids. As DNA, the CDR3 is TGCAGCGTTGACCGGGAACAGTTCTTC. It specifies CSVDREQFF.

This clonotype appeared many times. The chain couples TRBV11-2 to TRBJ1-2; 7 nucleotides match TRBD1. The CDR3 consists of 12 residues. The germline CDR1 and CDR2 sequences are SGHAT and FQNNGV. The trim removed 10 bases at V and 3 bases at J, leaving 5 bases unmatched. The CDR3 reads CAINRGHYGYTF. In nucleotides, the CDR3 is TGTGCCATCAACAGGGGCCACTATGGCTACACCTTC.

In its sample, this clonotype was seen a few times. The chain joins TRBV4-2 to TRBJ2-2, with 9 nucleotides matching TRBD2. Per the germline V gene, CDR1 is LGHNA and CDR2 is YNFKEQ. The junction had 10 bases not matched to a gene; V was cut back by 6 bases and J by 5 bases. CDR3 size: 16 residues. The chain's CDR3 is CASRGVAGETTGELFF. CDR3 in DNA: TGTGCCAGCAGGGGGGTAGCGGGAGAGACGACCGGGGAGCTGTTTTTT.

The V call is TRBV10-3, the J call TRBJ1-1; TRBD1 agrees at 9 bases. The V gene's germline CDR1 is ENHRY and CDR2 SYGVKD. This CDR3 has 14 amino acids. The J segment lost 3 bases and the V segment lost 4 bases, leaving 3 bases of the junction unmatched. DNA for the CDR3: TGTGCCATCAGTGCTAGACAGGGGGACACTGAAGCTTTCTTT. Translated, it gives CAISARQGDTEAFF.

This chain joins TRBV7-6 and TRBJ2-7, with 8 positions matching TRBD1. Trimming at V came to 8 bases and at J to 7 bases, leaving 16 bases not matched to a gene. Germline CDR1 SGHVS, CDR2 FNYEAQ. CDR3 length equals 15 residues. The CDR3 spells CASGRTGSTAFEQYF. CDR3 coding DNA: TGTGCCAGCGGCAGGACAGGGTCAACCGCTTTTGAGCAGTACTTC.